This record covers a single T cell receptor beta chain. These data belong to a study of blood T cell repertoires in COVID-19. Study in general: T cells, B-cell-depleted T cells, or PBMCs provided the cDNA or gDNA that served as material.

Study processing details: How many nucleated cells were present was estimated from reference gene primer amplification. Profiled with immunoSEQ multiplex PCR; TCRdb holds only in-frame clones, not every one. That table gives V, J and clone size, and the DNA gave D and trimming. The sample contains 200,000 to 300,000 clones, 65% to 90% of which appear only once. CDR1 and CDR2 from the germline V gene are MNHNY and SVGAGI (reference sequence). This CDR3 is 16 amino acids long. V lost 7 bases to trimming and J lost 7 bases, with 20 bases between them. Input material: peripheral blood. This chain uses TRBV6-6 with TRBJ1-6; a possible D gene is TRBD1 (6 bases). This clonotype was obtained from a man aged 25-45 years with active or convalescent COVID-19. The CDR3 nucleotides are TGTGCCAGCATCCCCGAAACAGGGTATGAAAATTCACCCCTCCACTTT. Encoded protein: CASIPETGYENSPLHF.